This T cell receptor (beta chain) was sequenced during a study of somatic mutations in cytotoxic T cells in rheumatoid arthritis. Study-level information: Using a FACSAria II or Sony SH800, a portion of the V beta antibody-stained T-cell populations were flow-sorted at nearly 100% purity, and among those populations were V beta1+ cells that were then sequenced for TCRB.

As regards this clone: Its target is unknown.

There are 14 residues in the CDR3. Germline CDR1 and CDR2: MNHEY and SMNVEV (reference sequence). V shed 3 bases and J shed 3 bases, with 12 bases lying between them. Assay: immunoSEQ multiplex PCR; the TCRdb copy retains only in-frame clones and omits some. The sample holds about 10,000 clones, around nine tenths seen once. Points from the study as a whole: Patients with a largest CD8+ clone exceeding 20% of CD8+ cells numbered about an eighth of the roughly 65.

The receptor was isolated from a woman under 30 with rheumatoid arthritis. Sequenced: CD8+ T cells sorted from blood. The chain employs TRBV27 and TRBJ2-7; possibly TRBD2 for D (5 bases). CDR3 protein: CASSLSIGGYEQYF. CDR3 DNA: TGTGCCAGCAGTTTGAGTATTGGAGGCTACGAGCAGTACTTC.